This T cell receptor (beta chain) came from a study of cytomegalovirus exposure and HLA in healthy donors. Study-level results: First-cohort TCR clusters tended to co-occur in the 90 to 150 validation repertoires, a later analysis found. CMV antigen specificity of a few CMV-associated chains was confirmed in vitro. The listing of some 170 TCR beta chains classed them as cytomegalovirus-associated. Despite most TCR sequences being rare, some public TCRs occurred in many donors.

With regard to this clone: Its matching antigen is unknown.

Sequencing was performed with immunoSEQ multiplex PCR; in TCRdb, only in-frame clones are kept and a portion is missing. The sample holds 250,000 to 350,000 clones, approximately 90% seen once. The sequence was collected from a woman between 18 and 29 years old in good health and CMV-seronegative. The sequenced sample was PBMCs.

The CDR3 nucleotides read TGTGCCAGCAGTTTATGGAGCCGGGGAGGCCTGAGCGAGCAGTACTTC. Translation: CASSLWSRGGLSEQYF. The genes are TRBV28 and TRBJ2-7; tentative D call: TRBD2 (6 bases). The CDR3 loop spans 16 amino acids. V lost 0 bases to trimming and J lost 6 bases, with 18 bases between them. Per the germline V gene, CDR1 is MDHEN and CDR2 is SYDVKM. Supplemented by reference TRBV28 and TRBJ2-7, the full variable domain reads DVKVTQSSRYLVKRTGEKVFLECVQDMDHENMFWYRQDPGLGLRLIYFSYDVKMKEKGDIPEGYSVSREKKERFSLILESASTNQTSMYLCASSLWSRGGLSEQYFGPGTRLTVT.